The clone carrying this TCR beta chain was seen a handful of times. The data originate from a study of cytomegalovirus exposure and HLA in healthy donors. Both 60 Vbeta primers and 13 Jbeta primers went into the PCR. The data were produced by immunoSEQ multiplex PCR, yet TCRdb's version contains in-frame clones alone and is incomplete. This sample has some 120,000 clones, with 65% to 80% found just once. Donors showed nominal health when sampled, although they likely had unrecorded immune exposures. Germline CDR1 is GTSNPN and CDR2 is SVGIG (reference sequence). The CDR3 covers 12 residues. Trimming removed 5 bases from V and 13 bases from J, with 19 bases in between.

V and J are TRBV30 and TRBJ2-3; a weak D match, TRBD1 (6 bases). The clonotype originates from a human donor in good health. Sample: PBMCs. CDR3 loop: CAWGGPSEGKYF. DNA for the CDR3: TGTGCCTGGGGGGGCCCAAGTGAAGGGAAGTATTTT.